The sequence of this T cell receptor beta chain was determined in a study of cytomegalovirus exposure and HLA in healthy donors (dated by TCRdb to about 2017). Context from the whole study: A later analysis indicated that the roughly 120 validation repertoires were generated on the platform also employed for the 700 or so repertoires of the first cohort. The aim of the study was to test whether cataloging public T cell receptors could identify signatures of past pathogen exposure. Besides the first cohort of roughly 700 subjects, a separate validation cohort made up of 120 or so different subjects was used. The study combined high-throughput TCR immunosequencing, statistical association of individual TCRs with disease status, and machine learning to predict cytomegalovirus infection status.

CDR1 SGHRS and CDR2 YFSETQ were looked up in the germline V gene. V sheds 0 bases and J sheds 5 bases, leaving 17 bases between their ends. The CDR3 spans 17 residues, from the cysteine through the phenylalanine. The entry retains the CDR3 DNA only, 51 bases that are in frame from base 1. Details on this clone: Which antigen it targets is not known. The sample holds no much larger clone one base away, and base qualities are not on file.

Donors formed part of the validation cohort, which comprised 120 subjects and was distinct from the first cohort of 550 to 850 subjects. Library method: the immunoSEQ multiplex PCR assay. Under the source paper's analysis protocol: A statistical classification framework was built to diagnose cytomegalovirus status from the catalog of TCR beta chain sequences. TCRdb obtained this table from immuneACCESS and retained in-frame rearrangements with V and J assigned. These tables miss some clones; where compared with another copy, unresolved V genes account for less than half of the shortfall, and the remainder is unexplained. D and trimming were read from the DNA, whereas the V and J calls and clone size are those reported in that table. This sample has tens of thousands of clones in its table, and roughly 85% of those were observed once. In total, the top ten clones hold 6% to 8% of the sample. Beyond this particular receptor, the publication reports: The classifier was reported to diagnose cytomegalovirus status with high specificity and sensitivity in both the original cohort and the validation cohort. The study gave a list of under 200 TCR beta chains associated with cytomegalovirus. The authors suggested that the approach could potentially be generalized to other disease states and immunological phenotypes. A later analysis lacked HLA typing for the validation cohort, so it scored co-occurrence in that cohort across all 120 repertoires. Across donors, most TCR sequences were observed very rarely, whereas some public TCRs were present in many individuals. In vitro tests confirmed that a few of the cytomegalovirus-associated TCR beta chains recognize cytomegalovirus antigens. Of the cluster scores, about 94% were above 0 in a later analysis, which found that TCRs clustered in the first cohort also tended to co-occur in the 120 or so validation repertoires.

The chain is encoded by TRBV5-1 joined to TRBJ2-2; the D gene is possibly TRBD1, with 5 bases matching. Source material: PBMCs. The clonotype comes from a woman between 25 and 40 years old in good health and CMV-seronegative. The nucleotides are TGCGCCAGCAGCTTGGGTTCGCAGGGTGGAAGAACCGGGGAGCTGTTTTTT. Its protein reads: CASSLGSQGGRTGELFF. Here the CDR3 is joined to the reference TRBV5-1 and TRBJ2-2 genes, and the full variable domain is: KAGVTQTPRYLIKTRGQQVTLSCSPISGHRSVSWYQQTPGQGLQFLFEYFSETQRNKGNFPGRFSGRQFSNSRSEMNVSTLELGDSALYLCASSLGSQGGRTGELFFGEGSRLTVL.